The 9 T cell receptor beta chains listed next were all sequenced from one sample in a study of OX40 agonist ivuxolimab in advanced cancers. Repertoires were generated with immunoSEQ multiplex PCR, while TCRdb's copy carries only in-frame clones and drops some. The profile shows roughly 86,000 clones, 90% of them singletons. The sequences come from CD4+ or CD8+ T cells sorted from blood, collected in a trial of the OX40 agonist ivuxolimab. These TCRs come from an adult with an advanced solid tumor such as melanoma, head and neck, liver or kidney cancer.

The rearrangement joins TRBV11-2 to TRBJ1-1, with D uncertain. V gave up 5 bases and J gave up 0 bases, with 7 bases separating them. Germline lookup yields CDR1 SGHAT and CDR2 FQNNGV. This CDR3 is 13 amino acids long. This chain's CDR3 is CASSLHMNTEAFF. The CDR3 region has the DNA TGTGCCAGCAGCCTACATATGAACACTGAAGCTTTCTTT.

This clone was observed once. The J gene is TRBJ1-1, the V gene TRBV5-1, with D hard to call. V lost 2 bases and J 2 bases, leaving 7 bases between the germline ends. Per germline, CDR1 SGHRS and CDR2 YFSETQ. The CDR3 has 13 residues. The CDR3 loop reads CASSFGDNTEAFF. The CDR3 bases are TGCGCCAGCAGCTTCGGTGACAACACTGAAGCTTTCTTT.

The rearrangement uses TRBV6-6 and TRBJ2-3; possibly TRBD2 for D (7 bases). V was trimmed by 8 bases and J by 11 bases, leaving 23 bases between them. This CDR3 has 14 amino acids. From germline, CDR1 is MNHNY and CDR2 SVGAGI (reference sequence). DNA of the CDR3: TGTGCCAGCGGGTTAGCCGGGGGGCGGGAGATGCAGTATTTT. Amino acid sequence: CASGLAGGREMQYF.

V is TRBV12-1 and J is TRBJ2-5; the table's TRBD1 call for D was not verified on the DNA. TRBV12-1 is a pseudogene. The CDR3 consists of 15 residues. CDR3 amino acids: CASSSRQGGFLAQYF. The CDR3, as DNA: TGTGCCAGCAGCTCCCGACAGGGCGGATTTTTAGCCCAGTACTTC.

The chain recombines TRBV7-2 with TRBJ2-1, with unresolved D. The CDR3 runs to 13 residues. V lost 1 base and J lost 1, with 2 bases in between. From germline, CDR1 is SGHTA and CDR2 FQGNSA. CDR3 nucleotides: TGTGCCAGCAGCTTAGGGTCCTACAATGAGCAGTTCTTC. This encodes CASSLGSYNEQFF. Supplemented by reference TRBV7-2 and TRBJ2-1, the full variable domain reads GAGVSQSPSNKVTEKGKDVELRCDPISGHTALYWYRQSLGQGLEFLIYFQGNSAPDKSGLPSDRFSAERTGGSVSTLTIQRTQQEDSAVYLCASSLGSYNEQFFGPGTRLTVL.

This chain links TRBV7-2 with TRBJ2-3, with TRBD1 matching over 10 bases. This CDR3 contains 17 residues. Germline loops: CDR1 SGHTA, CDR2 FQGNSA. Unmatched junction bases numbered 11, after V lost 5 bases and J lost 3 bases. In DNA, the CDR3 is TGTGCCAGCAGCCCCCAGGGGACAGGGGAACGTACAGATACGCAGTATTTT. Amino acid sequence: CASSPQGTGERTDTQYF.

The chain carries TRBV6-5 and TRBJ2-7; TRBD2 matches 10 bases. The CDR3 is 14 amino acids. Germline CDR1 reads MNHEY; CDR2 reads SVGAGI. After removal of 6 bases from V and 2 bases from J, the junction contained 4 bases not matched to a gene. The CDR3 region is CASRNSGRAYEQYF. CDR3 nucleotides: TGTGCCAGCAGAAACAGCGGGAGGGCCTACGAGCAGTACTTC.

This rearrangement joins TRBV7-9 to TRBJ2-2, with unresolved D. Trimming took off 5 bases at V and 4 bases at J, with 14 bases between the two ends. This CDR3 is 15 amino acids long. CDR1 and CDR2 (germline): SEHNR, FQNEAQ (reference sequence). Here the CDR3 reads CASSLIGAITGELFF. In nucleotides, the CDR3 is TGTGCCAGCAGCCTAATAGGAGCGATCACCGGGGAGCTGTTTTTT.

The rearrangement joins TRBV5-1 to TRBJ1-3, with D perhaps TRBD1 (6 bases). The V end lost 4 bases, the J end lost 1 base, and 12 bases lay between the germline ends. CDR1 is SGHRS and CDR2 is YFSETQ in the germline V gene. This CDR3 comprises 15 residues. This chain's CDR3 is CASSGLTGSGNTIYF. In DNA, the CDR3 is TGCGCCAGCAGCGGATTAACAGGGTCTGGAAACACCATATATTTT.